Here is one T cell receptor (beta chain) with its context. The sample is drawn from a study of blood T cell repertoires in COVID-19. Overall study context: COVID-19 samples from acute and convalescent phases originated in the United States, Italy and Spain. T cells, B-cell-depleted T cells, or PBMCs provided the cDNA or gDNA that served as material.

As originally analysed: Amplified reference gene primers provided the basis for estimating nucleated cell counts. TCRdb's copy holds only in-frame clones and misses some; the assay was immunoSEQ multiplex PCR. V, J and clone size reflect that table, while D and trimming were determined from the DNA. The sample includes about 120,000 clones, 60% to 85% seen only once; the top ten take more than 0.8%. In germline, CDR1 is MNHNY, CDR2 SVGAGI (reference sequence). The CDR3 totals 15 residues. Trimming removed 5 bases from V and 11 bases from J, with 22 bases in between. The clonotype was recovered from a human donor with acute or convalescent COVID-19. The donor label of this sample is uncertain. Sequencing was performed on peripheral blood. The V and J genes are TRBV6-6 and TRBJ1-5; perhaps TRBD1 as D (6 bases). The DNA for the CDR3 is TGTGCCAGCAGTATAACAGGGAGAGACTCAATAGCCCAGCATTTT. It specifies CASSITGRDSIAQHF.